This TCR beta chain is drawn from a study of blood T cell repertoires in COVID-19. Study background: Material from acute and convalescent COVID-19 was sourced from the United States, Italy and Spain.

TCRdb keeps only in-frame clones here, not all; method: immunoSEQ multiplex PCR. This table holds 230,000 or so clones, about 90% found once. V lost 7 bases and J lost 5, with 19 bases in between. Germline CDR1 is SGHRS and CDR2 is YFSETQ. The CDR3 has 14 amino acids. Sequenced material: PBMCs or T cells enriched from blood (not recorded which). The clonotype was recovered from a woman aged 45-65 years with acute COVID-19. The rearrangement links TRBV5-1 to TRBJ2-7, with a weak D call TRBD2 (5 bases). CDR3 coding DNA: TGCGCCAGCCGCCCTACCACGGGGTCCAACGAGCAGTACTTC. Its translation is CASRPTTGSNEQYF.